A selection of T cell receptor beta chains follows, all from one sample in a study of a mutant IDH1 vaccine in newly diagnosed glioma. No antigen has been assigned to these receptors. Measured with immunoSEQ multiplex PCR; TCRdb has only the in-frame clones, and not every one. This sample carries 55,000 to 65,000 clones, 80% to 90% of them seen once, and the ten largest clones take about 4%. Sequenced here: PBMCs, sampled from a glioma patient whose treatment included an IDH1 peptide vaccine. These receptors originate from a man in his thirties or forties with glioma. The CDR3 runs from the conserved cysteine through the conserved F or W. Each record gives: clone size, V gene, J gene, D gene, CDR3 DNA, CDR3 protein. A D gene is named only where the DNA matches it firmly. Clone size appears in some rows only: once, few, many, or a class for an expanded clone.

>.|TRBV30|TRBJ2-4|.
TGTGCCTGGAGTTGGGGGCTAGCGAAAAACATTCAGTACTTC
CAWSWGLAKNIQYF
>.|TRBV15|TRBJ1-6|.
TGTGCCACCAGCAGAGAAAGGAATTCACCCCTCCACTTT
CATSRERNSPLHF
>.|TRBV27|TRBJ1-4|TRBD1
TGTGCCAGCAGTATCACCGGGACAGGGGGCGGAAAACTGTTTTTT
CASSITGTGGGKLFF
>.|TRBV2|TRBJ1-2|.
TGTGCCAGCAGGATCGGGGACTTCGGAGGCTACACCTTC
CASRIGDFGGYTF
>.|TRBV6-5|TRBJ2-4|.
TGTGCCAGCAGTTACTCGGCATACGACAAAAACATTCAGTACTTC
CASSYSAYDKNIQYF
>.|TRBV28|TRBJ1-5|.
TGTGCCAGCCGAGCAGGGCGGGCAAATCAGCCCCAGCATTTT
CASRAGRANQPQHF
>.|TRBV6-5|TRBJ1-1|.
TGTGCCAGCAGTTATTCAGGGGTGAACACTGAAGCTTTCTTT
CASSYSGVNTEAFF
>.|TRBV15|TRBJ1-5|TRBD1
TGTGCCACCAGCATTATCCGGACAGGGGTGCAGCCCCAGCATTTT
CATSIIRTGVQPQHF
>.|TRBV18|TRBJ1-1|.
TGTGCCAGCTCACCACTAGTCCGGGGGGATGAAGCTTTCTTT
CASSPLVRGDEAFF
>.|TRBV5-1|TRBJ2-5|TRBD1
TGCGCCAGCAGCTCCTCCGGACAGGGGTTTAGGGAGACCCAGTACTTC
CASSSSGQGFRETQYF
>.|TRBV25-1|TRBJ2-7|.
TGTGCCAGCAGTGAATTACGGATATCGGGGACCGACGAGCAGTACTTC
CASSELRISGTDEQYF
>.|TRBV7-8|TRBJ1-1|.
TGTGCCAGCAGCGCCCGGGACACGAACACTGAAGCTTTCTTT
CASSARDTNTEAFF
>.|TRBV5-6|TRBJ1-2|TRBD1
TGTGCCAGCAGCTTGTTCCCTAAGACAGGGCCCTATGGCTACACCTTC
CASSLFPKTGPYGYTF
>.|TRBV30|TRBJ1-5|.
TGTGCCTGGAGCCAAGACGGGAATCAGCCCCAGCATTTT
CAWSQDGNQPQHF
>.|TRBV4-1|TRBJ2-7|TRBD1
TGCGCCAGCAGCCAAGAGGGGACAGGGGGCTTTTCCTACGAGCAGTACTTC
CASSQEGTGGFSYEQYF
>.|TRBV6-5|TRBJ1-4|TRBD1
TGTGCCAGCAGTTACGGTACAAACAGGGGGAATGAAAAACTGTTTTTT
CASSYGTNRGNEKLFF
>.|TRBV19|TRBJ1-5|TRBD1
TGTGCCAGTAGTAAGAAGGGGGCCTCCAATCAGCCCCAGCATTTT
CASSKKGASNQPQHF
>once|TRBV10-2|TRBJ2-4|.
TGCGCCAGCAGCCCCAGAAGAGGGTCCAAAAACATTCAGTACTTC
CASSPRRGSKNIQYF
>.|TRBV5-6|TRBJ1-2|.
TGTGCCAGCAGCACAGGAGCCTTTAAACGATACTATGGCTACACCTTC
CASSTGAFKRYYGYTF
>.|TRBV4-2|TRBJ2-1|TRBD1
TGTGCCAGCAGCCAAGGAACTTCCGGGACAGGGAGCGACAATGAGCAGTTCTTC
CASSQGTSGTGSDNEQFF
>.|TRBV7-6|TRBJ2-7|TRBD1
TGTGCCAGCAGCTTACTCACGACAGGGTCAGGGCCCTACGAGCAGTACTTC
CASSLLTTGSGPYEQYF
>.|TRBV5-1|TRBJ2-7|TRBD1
TGCGCCAGCAGTTTCGGCAGGGGGCCCTACGAGCAGTACTTC
CASSFGRGPYEQYF
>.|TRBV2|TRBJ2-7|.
TGTGCCAGCAGTCCGGGACCGTGGGAAATCGAGCAGTACTTC
CASSPGPWEIEQYF
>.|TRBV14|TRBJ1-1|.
TGTGCCAGCAGCCTCCATTCGGGGGCTGAAGCTTTCTTT
CASSLHSGAEAFF
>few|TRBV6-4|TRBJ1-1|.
TGTGCCAGCAGGCGAGCTATGGACGGGCTGGAAGCTTTCTTT
CASRRAMDGLEAFF
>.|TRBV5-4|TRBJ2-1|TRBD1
TGTGCCAGCAGCCATTACGGGACAGGGAAAGAGCAGTTCTTC
CASSHYGTGKEQFF
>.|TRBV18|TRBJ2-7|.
TGTGCCAGCTCACCACCCGTAGGGGGCTACGAGCAGTACTTC
CASSPPVGGYEQYF
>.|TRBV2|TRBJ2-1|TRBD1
TGTGCCAGCAAGCCAGACAGGGGCTGGGACAATGAGCAGTTCTTC
CASKPDRGWDNEQFF
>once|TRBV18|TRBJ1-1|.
TGTGCCAGCTCGCCACTAGTCCGGGGGGATGAAGCTTTCTTT
CASSPLVRGDEAFF
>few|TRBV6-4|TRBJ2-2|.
TGTGCCAGCAGTGTTCAGTTCAACACCGGGGAGCTGTTTTTT
CASSVQFNTGELFF
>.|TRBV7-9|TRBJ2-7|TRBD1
TGTGCCAGCAGCTTAACGACAGGGTCATCCTACGAGCAGTACTTC
CASSLTTGSSYEQYF
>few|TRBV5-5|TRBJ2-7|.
TGTGCCAGCAGCTTGGGGGTCTACGAGCAGTACTTC
CASSLGVYEQYF
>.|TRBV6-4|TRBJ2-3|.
TGTGCCAGCAGTGACTCGCTCAGCACAGATACGCAGTATTTT
CASSDSLSTDTQYF
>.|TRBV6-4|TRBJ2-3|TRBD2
TGTGCCAGCAGTGACGGGGGGGGGACAGATACGCAGTATTTT
CASSDGGGTDTQYF
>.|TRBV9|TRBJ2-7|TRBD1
TGTGCCAGCAGCGGACAGGGGGCACAAGAGCAGTACTTC
CASSGQGAQEQYF
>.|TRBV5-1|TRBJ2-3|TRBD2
TGCGCCAGCAGAATGAGCCTAGCGGGGGTTACAGATACGCAGTATTTT
CASRMSLAGVTDTQYF
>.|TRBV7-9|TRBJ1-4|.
TGTGCCAGCGGCGGGCACCCTGGCAGAGCTAATGAAAAACTGTTTTTT
CASGGHPGRANEKLFF
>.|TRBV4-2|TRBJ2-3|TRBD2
TGTGCCAGCAGCCTGAAACTAGCGGACTACACAGATACGCAGTATTTT
CASSLKLADYTDTQYF
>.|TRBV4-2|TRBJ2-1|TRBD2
TGTGCCAGCAGCCAAGACACCACTAGCGGGGGCTACAATGAGCAGTTCTTC
CASSQDTTSGGYNEQFF
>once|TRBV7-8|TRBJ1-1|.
TGTGCCAGCAACTCGGCAGAATTCCACACTGAAGCTTTCTTT
CASNSAEFHTEAFF
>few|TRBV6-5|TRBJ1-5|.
TGTGCCAGCAGCTCCCATAGCAATCAGCCCCAGCATTTT
CASSSHSNQPQHF
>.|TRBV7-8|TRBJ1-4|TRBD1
TGTGCCAGCAGCACCGACAGGGGGCTCAGGACTGAAAAACTGTTTTTT
CASSTDRGLRTEKLFF
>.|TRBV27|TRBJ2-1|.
TGTGCCAGCATGAAGGTGAATGAGCAGTTCTTC
CASMKVNEQFF
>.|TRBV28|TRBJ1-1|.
TGTGCCAGCAGTTTGGGGAGCTTAAAAGCTTTCTTT
CASSLGSLKAFF
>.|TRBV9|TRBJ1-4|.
TGTGCCAGCAGCGTAGATGGATCTGCAACTAATGAAAAACTGTTTTTT
CASSVDGSATNEKLFF
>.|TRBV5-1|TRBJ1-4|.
TGCGCCAGCAGGACTGGGAGCAATAATGAAAAACTGTTTTTT
CASRTGSNNEKLFF
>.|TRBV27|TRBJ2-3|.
TGTGCCAGCAGTTTAGGGACTTTGGGTACAGATACGCAGTATTTT
CASSLGTLGTDTQYF
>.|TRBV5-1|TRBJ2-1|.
TGCGCCAGCAGCTTGGCCTCGGGCAGGGGAAACTACCAGTTCTTC
CASSLASGRGNYQFF
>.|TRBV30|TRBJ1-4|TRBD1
TGTGCCTGGAGTGCCCAGACAGGGGGCAAAAGAGAAAAACTGTTTTTT
CAWSAQTGGKREKLFF
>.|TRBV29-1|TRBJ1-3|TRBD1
TGCAGCGTTGAAGTTGAGACAGGGGGAAACACCATATATTTT
CSVEVETGGNTIYF